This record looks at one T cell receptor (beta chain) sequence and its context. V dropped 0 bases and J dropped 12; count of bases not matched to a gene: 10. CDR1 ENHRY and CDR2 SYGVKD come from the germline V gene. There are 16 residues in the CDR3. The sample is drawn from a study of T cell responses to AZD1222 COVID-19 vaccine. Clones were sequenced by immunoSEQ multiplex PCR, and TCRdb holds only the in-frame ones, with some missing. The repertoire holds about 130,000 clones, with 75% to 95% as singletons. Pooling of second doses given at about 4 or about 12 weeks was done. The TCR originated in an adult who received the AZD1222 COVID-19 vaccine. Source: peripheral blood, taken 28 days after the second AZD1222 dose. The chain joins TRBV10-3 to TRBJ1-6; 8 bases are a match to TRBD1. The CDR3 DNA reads TGTGCCATCAGTGAGTCGACTCTCGGCGGGACAGGACCCCTCCACTTT. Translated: CAISESTLGGTGPLHF.